Given below is one TCR beta chain in context. What this receptor recognizes is not known. Nothing much larger sits one base from this clone, and base qualities are not available. This sample was included in a study of blood T cell repertoires in COVID-19 (dated by TCRdb to about 2020). Study-level background: Samples from collaborators originated in the United States, Italy and Spain and spanned both the acute and convalescent phases of COVID-19. The material from the prospective study consisted of cDNA or gDNA derived from T cells, B-cell-depleted T cells, or PBMCs. Sample metadata almost always included a de-identified subject ID, COVID-19 status, age in years and sex. Deeply sampled blood TCRbeta repertoires from subjects exposed to, actively infected with, or recovered from COVID-19 were included in the dataset. Samples came from the ongoing ImmuneRACE study (first 160 participants) plus 1,254 subjects from 6 global collaborators. Where available, HLA class I and class II types were obtained from metadata supplied by the sample provider rather than from assay-based typing. A freely available public database, intended as a resource for researchers studying the immune response to SARS-CoV-2, is where the repertoires were released. Overall study outcomes, separate from this receptor: How much clinical and demographic metadata was included differed by source and by participant, and the metadata was provided uncurated.

TCRbeta CDR3 regions were amplified from genomic DNA using the immunoSEQ Assay, a bias-controlled multiplex PCR. The source study handled its data this way. Nucleated cell counts per sample were estimated from amplification of reference gene primers within the assay. To quantify the absolute abundance of each unique TCRbeta CDR3 rearrangement, sequence reads were collapsed and filtered. Productive Simpson clonality was computed per sample as the square root of Simpson's diversity index over productive rearrangements. TCRdb holds this immuneACCESS table with in-frame rearrangements only. Some clones are missing; in checked studies, unresolved V genes explain under half, and the rest has no known cause. The DNA gave D and trimming, while V, J and clone size come from that table. The sample yields approximately 120,000 clones; around four fifths were counted once. The leading ten clones occupy approximately 25% of the sample.

V is shortened by 0 bases, J by 6 bases, and the region joining them spans 15 bases. CDR1 and CDR2 (SGDLS, YYNGEE) derive from the germline V gene. Inclusive of the bounding cysteine and phenylalanine, the CDR3 is 15 residues long. Only CDR3 DNA remains: 45 bases, in frame from the first base. Each collaborating institution followed its own protocols to collect whole blood in K2EDTA tubes. For TCRbeta analysis, collaborator samples were shipped as frozen whole blood, as isolated PBMCs, or as DNA extracted from either sample type. This receptor chain uses TRBV9 and TRBJ2-5; a weak D assignment points to TRBD1 (5 bases agree). The sample comprised peripheral blood. The clonotype comes from a human donor in a cohort sampled during active COVID-19. The CDR3 sequence is CASSVGGHPPQTQYF. The DNA sequence is TGTGCCAGCAGCGTAGGGGGCCACCCCCCCCAGACCCAGTACTTC.